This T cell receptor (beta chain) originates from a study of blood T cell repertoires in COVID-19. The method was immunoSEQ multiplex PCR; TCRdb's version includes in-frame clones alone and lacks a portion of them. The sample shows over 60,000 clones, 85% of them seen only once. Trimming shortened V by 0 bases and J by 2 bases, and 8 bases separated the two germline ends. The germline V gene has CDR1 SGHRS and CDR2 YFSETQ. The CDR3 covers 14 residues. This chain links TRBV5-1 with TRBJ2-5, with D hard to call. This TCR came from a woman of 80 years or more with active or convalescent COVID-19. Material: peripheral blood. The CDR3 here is CASSLVYLQETQYF. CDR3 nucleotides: TGCGCCAGCAGCTTGGTGTATCTACAAGAGACCCAGTACTTC.